The next 8 T cell receptor beta chains were all read from a single sample in a study of CD8 T cells in ankylosing spondylitis. MiXCR, run by TCRdb on the 5' RACE reads, gives a single entry per CDR3 protein. Of some 52,000 distinct CDR3 sequences in the sample, 6.5% to 9% were seen once. The sequencing input was blood, either unsorted or a sorted T cell fraction (not recorded which). The receptors come from a female donor with ankylosing spondylitis or in good health (not recorded which).

Many counts were recorded for this clonotype. The chain's CDR3 is CASSPSTDTQYF. The DNA of the CDR3 is TGCGCCAGCAGCCCCAGCACAGATACGCAGTATTTT. V and J are TRBV5-1 and TRBJ2-3; D remains ambiguous. This CDR3 spans 12 amino acids. Trimming removed 4 bases from V and 0 bases from J, with 3 bases in between. Per the germline V gene, CDR1 is SGHRS and CDR2 is YFSETQ.

The table lists this clonotype with many counts. The rearrangement joins TRBV2 to TRBJ2-7; D uncertain. Germline V gives CDR1 SNHLY, CDR2 FYNNEI. The V end was cut by 8 bases, the J end by 4 bases, with 12 bases between. The CDR3 extends over 12 amino acids. The CDR3 loop reads CASDTSPYEQYV. CDR3 sequence (DNA): TGTGCCAGCGACACCTCCCCTTACGAGCAGTACGTC.

On this clonotype: A much larger clone lies one base from this, so it may be a read error. This chain joins TRBV20-1 and TRBJ1-5; D gene unclear. The germline V gene encodes CDR1 DFQATT and CDR2 SNEGSKA (reference sequence). The CDR3 is 14 amino acids. Trimming left V 0 bases short and J 9 bases short, with 15 bases between. CDR3 sequence (DNA): TGCAGTGCTAGAGAACGAAGCAGGCTGTGGCCCCAGCATTTT. Protein: CSARERSRLWPQHF.

This clonotype was observed many times. The V call is TRBV6-5, the J call TRBJ1-6; D is undetermined. Germline V CDR1 and CDR2: MNHEY, SVGAGI. CDR3 length: 18 residues. The V end was cut by 0 bases, the J end by 0 bases, with 12 bases between. The CDR3 DNA reads as TGTGCCAGCAGTTACTCGCCCTTCCGGAGCTCCTATAATTCACCCCTCCACTTT. Its protein is CASSYSPFRSSYNSPLHF.

This clonotype was recorded at least ten times. The chain couples TRBV5-6 to TRBJ2-1; 7 nucleotides align to TRBD1. Germline V lookup: CDR1 SGHDT, CDR2 YYEEEE. Unmatched junction bases numbered 7, after V lost 0 bases and J lost 7 bases. This CDR3 comprises 15 residues. CDR3 region: CASSLGQGIVNEQFF. Here the CDR3 DNA reads TGTGCCAGCAGCTTGGGACAGGGTATCGTTAATGAGCAGTTCTTC.

The sample holds many counts of this clonotype. The chain joins TRBV28 to TRBJ2-3; 10 positions agree with TRBD1. Trimming removed 2 bases from V and 1 base from J; junction bases left unmatched: 9. Germline V gives CDR1 MDHEN, CDR2 SYDVKM. The CDR3 loop spans 18 amino acids. The CDR3 region is CASSLPSWGTGGTDTQYF. In DNA, the CDR3 is TGTGCCAGCAGTTTACCATCCTGGGGGACAGGGGGCACAGATACGCAGTATTTT.

This clonotype was recorded at least ten times. The chain carries TRBV7-2 and TRBJ2-1, with 8 bases matching TRBD1. The CDR3 contains 15 residues. Looked up from germline, CDR1 is SGHTA and CDR2 is FQGNSA. V gave up 5 bases and J gave up 4 bases; unmatched junction bases: 7. CDR3 sequence reads: CASSPGTGPYNEQFF. The CDR3 DNA reads as TGTGCCAGCAGCCCAGGGACAGGTCCTTACAATGAGCAGTTCTTC.

This clonotype was picked up many times. The rearrangement links TRBV7-8 to TRBJ2-5; D not certain. The V end lost 5 bases, the J end lost 2 bases, and 15 bases lay between the germline ends. CDR1 is SGHVS and CDR2 is FQNEAQ in the germline V gene. This CDR3 region has 15 residues. CDR3 DNA sequence: TGTGCCAGCAGCCTCCCCCTCGGCCTTCAAGAGACCCAGTACTTC. Translation: CASSLPLGLQETQYF.